This T cell receptor (beta chain) derives from a study of early T cells in non-severe SARS-CoV-2 infection. Overall study: With bulk RNA from unsorted whole blood as input, sequencing yielded unpaired chains. Findings and limits, study-wide: VDJdb matching favored anti-spike CD8 responses, missing private and CD4 specificities.

Only a few counts were recorded for this clonotype. Its target is unknown. Molecules of cDNA were individually given unique molecular identifiers that were attached to them. TCRdb processed the 5' RACE reads anew with MiXCR; each CDR3 protein has one entry. The sample records tens of thousands of distinct CDR3 sequences, more than 10% being singletons. There are 11 residues in the CDR3. Germline assignment: CDR1 SNHLY and CDR2 FYNNEI. Trimming stripped 8 bases from V and 10 bases from J, with 13 bases between. This receptor was identified in an adult who was a healthcare worker with PCR-confirmed SARS-CoV-2 infection or an uninfected control (not recorded which). The sample consisted of whole blood. V gene TRBV2 combines with J gene TRBJ2-3, with TRBD2 as a possible D gene (6 bases). CDR3 loop: CASGTSWAQYF. The CDR3 DNA follows: TGTGCCAGCGGAACTAGCTGGGCGCAGTATTTT.